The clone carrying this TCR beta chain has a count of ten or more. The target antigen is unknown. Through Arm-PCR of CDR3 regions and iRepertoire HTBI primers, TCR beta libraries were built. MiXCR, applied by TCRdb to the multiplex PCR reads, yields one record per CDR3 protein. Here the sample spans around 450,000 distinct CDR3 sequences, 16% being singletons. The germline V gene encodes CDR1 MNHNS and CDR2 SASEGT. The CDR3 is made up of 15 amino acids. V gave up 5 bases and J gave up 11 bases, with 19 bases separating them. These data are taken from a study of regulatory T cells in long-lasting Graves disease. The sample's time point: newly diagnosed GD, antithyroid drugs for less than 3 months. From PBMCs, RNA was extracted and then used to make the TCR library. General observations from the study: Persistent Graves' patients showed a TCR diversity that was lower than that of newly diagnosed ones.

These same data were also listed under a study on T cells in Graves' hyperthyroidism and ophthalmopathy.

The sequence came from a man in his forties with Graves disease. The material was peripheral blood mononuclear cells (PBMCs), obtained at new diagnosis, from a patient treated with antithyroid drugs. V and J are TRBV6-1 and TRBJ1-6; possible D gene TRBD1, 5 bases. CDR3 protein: CASSQPGLQTPPLHF. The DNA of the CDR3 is TGTGCCAGCAGTCAACCGGGACTCCAAACTCCACCCCTCCACTTT.